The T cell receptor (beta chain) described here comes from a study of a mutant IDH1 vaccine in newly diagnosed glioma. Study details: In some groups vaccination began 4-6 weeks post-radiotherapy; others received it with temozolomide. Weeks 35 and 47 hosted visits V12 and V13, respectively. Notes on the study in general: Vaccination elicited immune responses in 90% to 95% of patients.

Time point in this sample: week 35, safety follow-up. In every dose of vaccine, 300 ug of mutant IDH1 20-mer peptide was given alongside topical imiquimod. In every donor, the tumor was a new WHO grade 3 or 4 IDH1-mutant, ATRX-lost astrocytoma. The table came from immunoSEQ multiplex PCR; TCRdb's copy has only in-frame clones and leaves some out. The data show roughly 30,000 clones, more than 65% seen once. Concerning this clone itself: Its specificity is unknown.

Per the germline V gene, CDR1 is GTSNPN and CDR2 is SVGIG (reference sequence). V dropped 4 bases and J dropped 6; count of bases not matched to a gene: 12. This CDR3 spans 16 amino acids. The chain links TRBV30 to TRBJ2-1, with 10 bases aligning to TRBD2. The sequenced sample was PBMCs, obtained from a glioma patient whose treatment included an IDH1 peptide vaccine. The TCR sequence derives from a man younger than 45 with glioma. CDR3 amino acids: CAWTPGASGSPNEQFF. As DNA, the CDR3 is TGTGCCTGGACGCCCGGGGCTAGCGGGAGCCCCAATGAGCAGTTCTTC.